These T cell receptor beta chains were read from a single sample in a study of blood T cell repertoires in COVID-19. TCRdb's table, derived via immunoSEQ multiplex PCR, lists solely in-frame clones and lacks some. Of under 150,000 clones listed, approximately 87% are singletons. Sequences were obtained from PBMCs or T cells enriched from blood (not recorded which). The receptors shown here come from a man in his forties or fifties in a cohort exposed to, infected with or recovered from COVID-19 (not recorded which). Both conserved end residues are part of each CDR3. The order of the fields is V gene, D gene, J gene, clone size, CDR3 protein, CDR3 DNA. The D gene is left open where the match is weak. Clone size appears in some rows only: once, few, many, or a class for an expanded clone.

>TRBV21-1|NA|TRBJ1-4|NA
CASSKVYRGTEKLFF
TGTGCCAGCAGCAAAGTGTACAGGGGGACTGAAAAACTGTTTTTT
>TRBV27|TRBD2|TRBJ2-7|NA
CASSSGTSGRTEQYF
TGTGCCAGCAGTTCTGGGACTAGCGGGAGGACCGAGCAGTACTTC
>TRBV11-2|NA|TRBJ1-5|NA
CASSWSEGNQPQHF
TGTGCCAGCAGCTGGAGCGAGGGTAATCAGCCCCAGCATTTT
>TRBV27|NA|TRBJ2-6|NA
CATSRGQSGANVLTF
TGTGCTACCTCCAGAGGACAATCTGGGGCCAACGTCCTGACTTTC
>TRBV19|NA|TRBJ2-7|NA
CASSIWTDVIYEQYF
TGTGCCAGTAGTATCTGGACAGACGTAATATACGAGCAGTACTTC
>TRBV7-9|NA|TRBJ1-6|once
CASGRDNSPLHF
TGTGCCAGCGGGAGGGATAATTCACCCCTCCACTTT
>TRBV3-1/TRBV3-2|TRBD2|TRBJ2-1|NA
CASSQVRGLAGFYNEQFF
TGTGCCAGCAGCCAAGTGCGGGGACTAGCGGGATTTTACAATGAGCAGTTCTTC
>TRBV7-8|TRBD2|TRBJ2-2|NA
CASSFFSGEGGGELFF
TGTGCCAGCAGCTTCTTTAGCGGGGAGGGGGGCGGGGAGCTGTTTTTT
>TRBV28|NA|TRBJ1-1|NA
CASSYAGENTEAFF
TGTGCCAGCAGTTACGCAGGGGAGAACACTGAAGCTTTCTTT
>TRBV7-8|TRBD1|TRBJ1-1|NA
CASSLARQGGNTEAFF
TGTGCCAGCAGCTTAGCCCGGCAGGGGGGGAACACTGAAGCTTTCTTT
>TRBV28|NA|TRBJ2-6|NA
CASIKGALGANVLTF
TGTGCCAGCATAAAAGGGGCCTTGGGGGCCAACGTCCTGACTTTC
>TRBV6-6|NA|TRBJ1-2|NA
CASSGQFGSGGYTF
TGTGCCAGCAGCGGACAGTTTGGTTCGGGTGGCTACACCTTC
>TRBV29-1|NA|TRBJ2-4|NA
CSAEDSTKNIQYF
TGCAGCGCCGAGGACAGTACCAAAAACATTCAGTACTTC
>TRBV27|NA|TRBJ1-1|NA
CASRAGGTEAFF
TGTGCCAGCAGGGCGGGTGGCACTGAAGCTTTCTTT
>TRBV6-4|NA|TRBJ1-6|NA
CASSPGPGNSPLHF
TGTGCCAGCAGTCCTGGTCCGGGGAATTCACCCCTCCACTTT
>TRBV4-3|NA|TRBJ1-2|once
CASSQDWGGFPTF
TGCGCCAGCAGCCAAGATTGGGGCGGATTCCCCACCTTC
>TRBV19|NA|TRBJ1-1|NA
CASSNLQGLNTEAFF
TGTGCCAGTAGTAACCTACAGGGCTTGAACACTGAAGCTTTCTTT
>TRBV5-5|NA|TRBJ2-1|NA
CASSLYEGGHWGEFF
TGTGCCAGCAGCCTATACGAAGGCGGTCACTGGGGGGAGTTCTTC
>TRBV5-1|NA|TRBJ2-5|NA
CASSLNGGGETQYF
TGCGCCAGCAGCTTGAACGGGGGAGGAGAGACCCAGTACTTC
>TRBV5-1|TRBD2|TRBJ2-3|NA
CASSYSGLAGATDTQYF
TGCGCCAGCAGCTACTCCGGACTAGCGGGAGCCACAGATACGCAGTATTTT
>TRBV5-1|NA|TRBJ1-1|once
CASSWTQGRGDTEAFF
TGCGCCAGCAGCTGGACCCAGGGGCGGGGGGACACTGAAGCTTTCTTT
>TRBV5-1|TRBD1|TRBJ1-1|NA
CASSRLRGSEAFF
TGCGCCAGCAGCCGACTCAGGGGGTCCGAAGCTTTCTTT
>TRBV19|TRBD2|TRBJ2-2|few
CASSILAGVRELFF
TGTGCCAGTAGTATACTAGCGGGAGTCCGGGAGCTGTTTTTT
>TRBV20-1|TRBD1|TRBJ1-3|NA
CSASDRDHSGNTIYF
TGCAGTGCTAGTGACAGGGATCACTCTGGAAACACCATATATTTT
>TRBV24-1|NA|TRBJ2-5|NA
CATSDTEETQYF
TGTGCCACCAGTGACACAGAAGAGACCCAGTACTTC
>TRBV18|TRBD1|TRBJ2-5|NA
CASSLQGKETQYF
TGTGCCAGCTCTCTACAGGGGAAAGAGACCCAGTACTTC
>TRBV28|NA|TRBJ1-4|few
CASSFLTGGTEKLFF
TGTGCCAGCAGTTTCCTTACCGGGGGTACTGAAAAACTGTTTTTT
>TRBV7-9|TRBD1|TRBJ1-2|NA
CASSFGQGGFYGYTF
TGTGCCAGCAGCTTCGGACAGGGGGGGTTCTATGGCTACACCTTC
>TRBV30|NA|TRBJ1-3|once
CAWSVDSGNTIYF
TGTGCCTGGAGTGTAGACAGTGGAAACACCATATATTTT
>TRBV19|TRBD1|TRBJ2-1|NA
CASSISDRVYNEQFF
TGTGCCAGTAGTATATCCGACAGGGTATACAATGAGCAGTTCTTC
>TRBV27|NA|TRBJ2-1|NA
CASSSSSGDNEQFF
TGTGCCAGCAGTTCATCCTCAGGGGACAATGAGCAGTTCTTC